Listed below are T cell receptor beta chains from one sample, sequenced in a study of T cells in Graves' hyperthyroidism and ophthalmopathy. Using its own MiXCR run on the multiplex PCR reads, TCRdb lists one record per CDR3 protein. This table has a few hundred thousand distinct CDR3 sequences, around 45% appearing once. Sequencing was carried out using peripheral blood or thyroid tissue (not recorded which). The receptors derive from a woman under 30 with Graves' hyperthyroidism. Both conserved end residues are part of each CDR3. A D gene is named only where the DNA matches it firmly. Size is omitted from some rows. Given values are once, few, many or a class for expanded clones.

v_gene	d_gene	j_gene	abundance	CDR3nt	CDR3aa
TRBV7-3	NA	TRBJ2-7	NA	TGTGCCAGCAGCTTAAACGGGATTTACGAGCAGTACTTC	CASSLNGIYEQYF
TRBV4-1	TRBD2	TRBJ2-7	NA	TGCGCCAGCAGCCAGACTAGCGGAGGTTACGAGCAGTACTTC	CASSQTSGGYEQYF
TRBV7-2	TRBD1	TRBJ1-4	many	TGTGCCAGCAGCTTAACTGGGACAGGGTATGGCGATAATGAAAAACTGTTTTTT	CASSLTGTGYGDNEKLFF
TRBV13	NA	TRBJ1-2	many	TGTGCCAGCAGCTTATCTAACTATGGCTACACCTTC	CASSLSNYGYTF
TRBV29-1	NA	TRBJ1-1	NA	TGCAGCTTAGCGGCAGGGGACACTGAAGCTTTCTTT	CSLAAGDTEAFF
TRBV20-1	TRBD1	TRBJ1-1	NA	TGCAGTGCTAGTCGCGGAGGGGGCAGGCTGAACACTGAAGCTTTCTTT	CSASRGGGRLNTEAFF
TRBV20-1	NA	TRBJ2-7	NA	TGCAGTGCCCCTATCCGGTCTGGGGGCACCGAGCAGTACTTC	CSAPIRSGGTEQYF
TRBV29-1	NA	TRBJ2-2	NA	TGCAGCGTTAAGACAGGGGAGCTGTTTTTT	CSVKTGELFF
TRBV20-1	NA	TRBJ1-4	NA	TGCAGTGCTAGAAACCCCTTTGGGGGGGAGCCTGAAAAACTGTTTTTT	CSARNPFGGEPEKLFF
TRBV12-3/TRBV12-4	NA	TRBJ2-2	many	TGTGCCAGCAGTCCGGGGCAGGGATGGAACACCGGGGAGCTGTTTTTT	CASSPGQGWNTGELFF
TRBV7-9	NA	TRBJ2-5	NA	TGTGCCAGCAGTCTGGGACACAAAGAGACCCAGTACTTC	CASSLGHKETQYF
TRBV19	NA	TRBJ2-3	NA	TGTGCCAGTAGTGTGACAGGCACAGATACGCAGTATTTT	CASSVTGTDTQYF
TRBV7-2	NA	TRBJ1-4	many	TGTGCCAGCAGCGCGTACAGGGACGAAAAACTGTTTTTT	CASSAYRDEKLFF
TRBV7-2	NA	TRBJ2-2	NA	TGTGCCAGCAGCCAGGCAACAGGGGAGCTGTTTTTT	CASSQATGELFF
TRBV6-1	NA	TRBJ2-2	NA	TGTGCCAGCAGTGAATGGGGCAGGGAGCTCGGGGAGCTGTTTTTT	CASSEWGRELGELFF
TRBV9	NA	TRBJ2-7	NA	TGTGCCAGCAGCGTAGATCAGCGGGACGAGCAGTACTTC	CASSVDQRDEQYF
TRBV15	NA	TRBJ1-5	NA	TGTGCCACCAGCACCAGAGGCAGGGACACTTATCAGCCCCAGCATTTT	CATSTRGRDTYQPQHF
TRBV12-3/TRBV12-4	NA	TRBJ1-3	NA	TGTGCCAGCAGTTCCCCCTCTGGAAACACCATATATTTT	CASSSPSGNTIYF
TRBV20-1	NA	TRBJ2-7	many	TGCAGTGCGGAATTAGCGTCAGACTACGAGCAGTACTTC	CSAELASDYEQYF
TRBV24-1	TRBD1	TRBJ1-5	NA	TGTGCCACCCAGCCAGGGGGCAGCAATCAGCCCCAGCATTTT	CATQPGGSNQPQHF
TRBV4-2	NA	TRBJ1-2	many	TGTGCCAGCAGCCAAGTGGAGGGAGGGGATCATGGCTACACCTTC	CASSQVEGGDHGYTF
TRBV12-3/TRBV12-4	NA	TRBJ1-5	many	TGTGCCAGCAGTTCACCACAGGGTAAGGATCAGCCCCAGCATTTT	CASSSPQGKDQPQHF
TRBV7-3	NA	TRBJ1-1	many	TGTGCCAGCAGCTTAACGCCGACGGTCGAACAGGAGGCTTTCTTT	CASSLTPTVEQEAFF
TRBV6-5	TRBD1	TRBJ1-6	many	TGTGCCAGCACCAGGGGACAGTCGGATAATTCACCCCTCCACTTT	CASTRGQSDNSPLHF
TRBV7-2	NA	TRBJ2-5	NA	TGTGCCAGCAGCTTACTGACAGGTTCCCAGTACTTC	CASSLLTGSQYF